Listed here are 18 T cell receptor beta chains from one sample, sequenced in a study of regulatory T cells in long-lasting Graves disease. For TCR beta, libraries came from iRepertoire HTBI primers and Arm-PCR of CDR3 regions. TCRdb recomputed calls from the multiplex PCR reads with MiXCR, one row per CDR3 protein. The repertoire holds under 500,000 distinct CDR3 sequences, with around 21% as singletons. Time point reported: persistent/refractory GD, antithyroid drugs over 5 years with positive TRAb. PBMC-derived RNA was used for the TCR library. Sequencing used peripheral blood mononuclear cells (PBMCs), obtained when the disease was refractory, from a patient treated with antithyroid drugs. These receptors all come from a female donor with Graves disease.

This chain joins TRBV5-1 and TRBJ1-2, with a weak D call TRBD1 (6 bases). Trimming shortened V by 4 bases and J by 3 bases, and 10 bases separated the two germline ends. The CDR3 covers 13 residues. CDR1 is SGHRS and CDR2 is YFSETQ in the germline V gene. CDR3 sequence: CASSQDSHYGYTF. The CDR3 nucleotides read TGCGCCAGCAGCCAGGACAGTCACTATGGCTACACCTTC.

This clonotype was observed many times. The V gene is TRBV15, the J gene TRBJ1-5, with 7 bases identical to TRBD1. Germline-derived CDR1 and CDR2 are LNHNV and YYDKDF (reference sequence). This CDR3 comprises 15 residues. After removal of 2 bases from V and 9 bases from J, the junction contained 10 bases not matched to a gene. The CDR3, as DNA: TGTGCCACCAGCAGACGGACAGGAGTCTCTCGGCCCCAGCATTTT. Protein: CATSRRTGVSRPQHF.

The chain uses TRBV30 and TRBJ1-2; TRBD1 agrees at 11 bases. The CDR3 length is 14 residues. After removal of 7 bases from V and 2 bases from J, the junction contained 6 bases not matched to a gene. CDR1 is GTSNPN, CDR2 SVGIG, per germline (reference sequence). The CDR3 loop reads CALGRDRGNYGYTF. CDR3 DNA sequence: TGTGCCTTGGGAAGGGACAGGGGGAACTATGGCTACACCTTC.

In this sample, this clonotype turned up many times. V and J are TRBV9 and TRBJ2-7; 7 positions agree with TRBD2. Germline lookup yields CDR1 SGDLS and CDR2 YYNGEE. The CDR3 spans 13 residues. V shed 4 bases and J 5 bases; nucleotides not matched to a gene: 6. The chain's CDR3 is CASSLAGVDEQYF. The CDR3 region has the DNA TGTGCCAGCAGCTTAGCGGGCGTCGACGAGCAGTACTTC.

There are many counts of this clonotype. This chain links TRBV11-2 with TRBJ1-2; the D gene is possibly TRBD1 (6 bases). Germline V CDR1 and CDR2: SGHAT, FQNNGV. The CDR3 extends over 16 amino acids. V lost 1 base and J 7 bases, leaving 19 bases between the germline ends. The CDR3 sequence is CASSLGRQEPRLGYTF. Here the CDR3 DNA reads TGTGCCAGCAGCTTAGGTCGACAGGAGCCTAGGCTTGGCTACACCTTC.

This clonotype was picked up a small number of times. The rearrangement links TRBV7-9 to TRBJ1-1; perhaps TRBD1 as D (5 bases). Germline V lookup: CDR1 SEHNR, CDR2 FQNEAQ (reference sequence). The V end was cut by 3 bases, the J end by 7 bases, with 15 bases between. The CDR3 has 14 residues. The CDR3 region is CASSLGFGGGEAFF. In nucleotides, the CDR3 is TGTGCCAGCAGCTTGGGGTTTGGGGGAGGTGAAGCTTTCTTT.

The V gene is TRBV4-1, the J gene TRBJ2-7; tentative D call: TRBD1 (6 bases). V lost 3 bases, J lost 8 bases, and 20 bases lay in between. The CDR3 has 15 residues. In germline, CDR1 is MGHRA, CDR2 YSYEKL. The CDR3 coding sequence is TGCGCCAGCAGCCAGAATCCACAGGGTGACTTGAAGCAGTACTTC. Translated, it gives CASSQNPQGDLKQYF.

In this sample, this clonotype turned up many times. The chain has TRBV27 and TRBJ2-1; 15 bases fit TRBD2. The CDR3 sequence is 19 residues long. Germline values: CDR1 MNHEY, CDR2 SMNVEV (reference sequence). The V gene end was trimmed by 4 bases and the J gene end by 2 bases; junction bases not matched to a gene: 9. This CDR3 reads CASSSPGLAGGRPYNEQFF. In DNA form, the CDR3 reads TGTGCCAGCAGTTCACCGGGACTAGCGGGAGGACGACCCTACAATGAGCAGTTCTTC.

The table lists this clonotype with many counts. The J gene is TRBJ1-5, the V gene TRBV13; no clear D gene. Trimming took off 1 base at V and 0 bases at J, with 16 bases between the two ends. Per the germline V gene, CDR1 is PRHDT and CDR2 is FYEKMQ (reference sequence). This CDR3 has 18 residues. DNA for the CDR3: TGTGCCAGCAGCTTAGTGGAGCGGGAGGGTTATAGCAATCAGCCCCAGCATTTT. Its protein is CASSLVEREGYSNQPQHF.

The chain carries TRBV4-3 and TRBJ2-5; a weak D match, TRBD1 (6 bases). CDR1 and CDR2 from the germline V gene are LGHNA and YSLEER. The length of the CDR3 is 15 residues. Trimming removed 0 bases from V and 1 base from J, with 9 bases in between. The CDR3 is CASSQDRQAQETQYF. CDR3 bases: TGCGCCAGCAGCCAAGATAGACAGGCCCAAGAGACCCAGTACTTC.

This clonotype was seen repeatedly, ten times or more. The genes are TRBV29-1 and TRBJ2-5; possible D gene TRBD2, 6 bases. Trimming left V 3 bases short and J 3 bases short, with 11 bases between. The CDR3 extends over 13 amino acids. The germline V gene encodes CDR1 SQVTM and CDR2 ANQGSEA. CDR3 DNA sequence: TGCAGCGTTGATGGAGGGGAGGAAGAGACCCAGTACTTC. Translating gives CSVDGGEEETQYF.

The rearrangement uses TRBV18 and TRBJ2-4; the match to TRBD1 covers 9 bases. J gave up 15 bases and V 4 bases, and 7 bases lay outside the gene matches. Germline V gene lookup returns CDR1 KGHSH and CDR2 LQKENI. The CDR3 runs 12 residues. The CDR3 is CASSLGQGAPYF. The CDR3 DNA reads as TGTGCCAGCTCACTGGGACAGGGCGCACCGTACTTC. The complete variable domain, with remaining parts taken from reference TRBV18 and TRBJ2-4, reads NAGVMQNPRHLVRRRGQEARLRCSPMKGHSHVYWYRQLPEEGLKFMVYLQKENIIDESGMPKERFSAEFPKEGPSILRIQQVVRGDSAAYFCASSLGQGAPYFGAGTRLSVL.

This clonotype was found many times. The CDR3 loop reads CASSQRLVSYEQYF. CDR3 in DNA: TGTGCCAGCAGTCAAAGACTAGTAAGCTACGAGCAGTACTTC. V usage is TRBV7-2 and J usage is TRBJ2-7; D might be TRBD2 (6 bases). This CDR3 is 14 amino acids long. V gave up 6 bases and J gave up 3 bases, with 15 bases separating them. The V gene's germline CDR1 is SGHTA and CDR2 FQGNSA.

This clonotype was counted many times. The gene calls are TRBV28 and TRBJ2-5; D possibly corresponds to TRBD2 (5 bases). Trimming removed 11 bases from V and 2 bases from J, with 12 bases in between. The CDR3 length is 12 residues. Germline CDR1 MDHEN, CDR2 SYDVKM. The CDR3 DNA reads as TGTGCCGGCGGGCCCGAGCAAGAGACCCAGTACTTC. It codes for CAGGPEQETQYF. Full variable domain (missing parts from reference TRBV28 and TRBJ2-5): DVKVTQSSRYLVKRTGEKVFLECVQDMDHENMFWYRQDPGLGLRLIYFSYDVKMKEKGDIPEGYSVSREKKERFSLILESASTNQTSMYLCAGGPEQETQYFGPGTRLLVL.

This clonotype was seen at least ten times. The chain combines TRBV2 with TRBJ1-5; the match to TRBD1 covers 7 bases. Germline CDR1 reads SNHLY; CDR2 reads FYNNEI. This CDR3 has 14 residues. Trimming cost V 4 bases and J 3 bases; bases outside gene matches: 3. CDR3 nucleotides: TGTGCCAGCAGTGCGGGACAGTACAATCAGCCCCAGCATTTT. Its translation is CASSAGQYNQPQHF.

V usage is TRBV18 and J usage is TRBJ2-7; 9 nucleotides line up with TRBD2. Per germline, CDR1 KGHSH and CDR2 LQKENI. The ends lost 6 bases at V and 5 bases at J; junction bases unmatched: 14. The CDR3 has 16 residues. The CDR3 DNA reads as TGTGCCAGCTCGCCCCCGTTTGCGGGAGGGGACAACGAGCAGTACTTC. It codes for CASSPPFAGGDNEQYF. Complete variable domain (other parts from reference TRBV18 and TRBJ2-7): NAGVMQNPRHLVRRRGQEARLRCSPMKGHSHVYWYRQLPEEGLKFMVYLQKENIIDESGMPKERFSAEFPKEGPSILRIQQVVRGDSAAYFCASSPPFAGGDNEQYFGPGTRLTVT.

This clonotype was seen a few times. J is TRBJ1-2 and V is TRBV18, with 9 positions matching TRBD1. CDR1 KGHSH and CDR2 LQKENI come from the germline V gene. CDR3 length equals 15 residues. V was clipped by 2 bases and J by 6 bases; unmatched bases: 7. The CDR3 DNA sequence: TGTGCCAGCTCACCATATACAGGGGGCGAAGATGGCTACACCTTC. Protein product: CASSPYTGGEDGYTF.

This clonotype showed up many times. This chain connects TRBV7-2 to TRBJ2-7; TRBD2 matches at 7 bases. Germline CDR1 SGHTA, CDR2 FQGNSA. J gave up 4 bases and V 1 base, and 7 bases lay outside the gene matches. The CDR3 totals 15 residues. DNA of the CDR3: TGTGCCAGCAGCTTAGGACTAGCCGACAATTACGAGCAGTACTTC. Amino acid sequence: CASSLGLADNYEQYF.